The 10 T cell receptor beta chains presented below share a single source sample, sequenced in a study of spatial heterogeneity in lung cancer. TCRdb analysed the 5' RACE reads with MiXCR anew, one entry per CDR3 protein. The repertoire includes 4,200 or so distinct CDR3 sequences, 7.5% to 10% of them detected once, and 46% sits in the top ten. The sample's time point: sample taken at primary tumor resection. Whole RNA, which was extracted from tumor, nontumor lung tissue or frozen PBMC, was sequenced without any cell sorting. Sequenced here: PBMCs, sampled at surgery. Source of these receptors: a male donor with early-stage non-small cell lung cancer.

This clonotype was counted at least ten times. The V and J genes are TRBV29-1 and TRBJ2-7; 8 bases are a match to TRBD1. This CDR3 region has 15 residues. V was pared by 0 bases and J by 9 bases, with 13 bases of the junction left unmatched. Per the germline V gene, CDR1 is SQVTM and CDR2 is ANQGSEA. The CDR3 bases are TGCAGCGTTGAAGATGCGGCAGGGGGCTATGTCGCGCAGTACTTC. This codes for CSVEDAAGGYVAQYF.

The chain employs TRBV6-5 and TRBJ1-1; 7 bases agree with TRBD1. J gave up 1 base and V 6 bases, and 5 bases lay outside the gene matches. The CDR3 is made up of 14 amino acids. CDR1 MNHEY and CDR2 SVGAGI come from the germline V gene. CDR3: CASRTRTGNTEAFF. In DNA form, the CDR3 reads TGTGCCAGCAGGACACGGACAGGGAACACTGAAGCTTTCTTT.

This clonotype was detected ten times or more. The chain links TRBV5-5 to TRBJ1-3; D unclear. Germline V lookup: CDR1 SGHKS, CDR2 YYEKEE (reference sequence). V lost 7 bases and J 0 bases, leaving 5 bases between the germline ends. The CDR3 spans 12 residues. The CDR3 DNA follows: TGTGCCAGCCGTTCCTCTGGAAACACCATATATTTT. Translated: CASRSSGNTIYF.

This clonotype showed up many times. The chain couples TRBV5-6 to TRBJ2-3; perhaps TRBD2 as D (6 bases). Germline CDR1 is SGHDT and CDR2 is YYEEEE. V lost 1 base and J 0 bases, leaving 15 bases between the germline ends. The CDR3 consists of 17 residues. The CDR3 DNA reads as TGTGCCAGCAGCTTGTTCCTAGCGAGCGGCAGCACAGATACGCAGTATTTT. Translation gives CASSLFLASGSTDTQYF.

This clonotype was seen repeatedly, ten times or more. The CDR3 region has the DNA TGCAGTGCTAGATCAGGGATAGGGCAGTACTTC. Residues: CSARSGIGQYF. The genes are TRBV20-1 and TRBJ2-7; a weak D match, TRBD1 (5 bases). This CDR3 region has 11 residues. Germline assignment: CDR1 DFQATT and CDR2 SNEGSKA (reference sequence). V gave up 2 bases and J gave up 9 bases, with 11 bases separating them.

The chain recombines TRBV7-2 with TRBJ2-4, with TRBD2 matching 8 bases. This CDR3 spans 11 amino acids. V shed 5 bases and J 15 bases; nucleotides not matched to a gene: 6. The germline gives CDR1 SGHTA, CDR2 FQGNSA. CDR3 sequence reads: CASSNSGARYF. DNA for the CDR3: TGTGCCAGCAGCAATAGCGGGGCTAGGTACTTC.

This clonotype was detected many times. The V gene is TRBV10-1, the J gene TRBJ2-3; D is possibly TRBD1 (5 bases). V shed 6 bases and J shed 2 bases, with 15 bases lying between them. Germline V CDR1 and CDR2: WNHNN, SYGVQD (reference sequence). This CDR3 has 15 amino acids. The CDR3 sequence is CASSQGALTTDTQYF. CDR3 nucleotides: TGCGCCAGCAGCCAGGGCGCCCTTACCACAGATACGCAGTATTTT.

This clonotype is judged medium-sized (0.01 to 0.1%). This CDR3 is CASSLAGETQYF. The CDR3 DNA sequence: TGTGCCAGCAGCTTAGCAGGGGAGACCCAGTACTTC. The J gene is TRBJ2-5, the V gene TRBV7-2; D not certain. V gave up 0 bases and J gave up 5 bases, with 4 bases separating them. The CDR3 spans 12 residues. Germline assignment: CDR1 SGHTA and CDR2 FQGNSA.

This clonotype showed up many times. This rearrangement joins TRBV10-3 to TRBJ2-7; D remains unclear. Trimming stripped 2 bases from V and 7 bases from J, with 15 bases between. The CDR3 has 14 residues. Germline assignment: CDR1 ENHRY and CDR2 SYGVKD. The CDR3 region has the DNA TGTGCCATCAGTGAGGGGTCTATGGTGGGGGAGCAGTACTTC. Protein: CAISEGSMVGEQYF.

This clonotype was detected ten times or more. CDR3 sequence reads: CASSAPSKIGNTQYF. CDR3 bases: TGTGCCAGCAGTGCCCCCAGCAAGATAGGAAATACGCAGTATTTT. This chain joins TRBV28 and TRBJ2-3; D not resolved. Trimming removed 5 bases from V and 7 bases from J, with 19 bases in between. Germline loops: CDR1 MDHEN, CDR2 SYDVKM. This CDR3 comprises 15 residues. The full variable domain, with the rest looked up from reference TRBV28 and TRBJ2-3, is DVKVTQSSRYLVKRTGEKVFLECVQDMDHENMFWYRQDPGLGLRLIYFSYDVKMKEKGDIPEGYSVSREKKERFSLILESASTNQTSMYLCASSAPSKIGNTQYFGPGTRLTVL.